This T cell receptor (beta chain) comes out of a study of blood T cell repertoires in COVID-19. Turning to the study itself: Sites across the United States, Italy and Spain contributed samples from acute and convalescent COVID-19. The analysed material was cDNA or gDNA that came from T cells, B-cell-depleted T cells, or PBMCs.

Original handling: Using reference gene primer amplification, nucleated cell counts were estimated. Produced via immunoSEQ multiplex PCR; TCRdb's table is partial and in-frame only. That table is the source of V, J and clone size, and D and trimming were worked out from the DNA. Here the sample spans 200,000 to 300,000 clones, about 85% being singletons. This CDR3 is built from 16 residues. The germline V gene has CDR1 LGHNT and CDR2 FRNRAP. Trimming shortened V by 1 base and J by 4 bases, and 14 bases separated the two germline ends. The genes are TRBV12-5 and TRBJ1-5; a possible D gene is TRBD1 (6 bases). Sequencing input: peripheral blood. This clonotype was obtained from a woman aged 55-75 years with active or convalescent COVID-19. The CDR3 DNA is TGTGCTAGTGGTTTGGACAGGGTCAGGACAAATCAGCCCCAGCATTTT. Its protein product is CASGLDRVRTNQPQHF.